The T cell receptor (beta chain) described here comes from a study of vaccination effects on CD4 cells after COVID-19. Generated by immunoSEQ multiplex PCR, the TCRdb table keeps only in-frame clones and is missing some. The sample holds about 80,000 clones, around four fifths seen once. About this clone: Its antigen remains unidentified.

ViraFEST expansion of antigen-specific CD4+ T cells with viral peptide pools preceded sequencing. When more than 9 days of culture had elapsed, CD4+ T cells were isolated. Of the BNT162b2 and mRNA-1273 vaccines, participants received two doses of one or the other. Vaccinated recipients, who were negative for nucleocapsid antibodies, had no history of SARS-CoV-2 infection. Wells containing 1.5 million to 2.5 million PBMC each were cultured with 9 to 10 IU/ml IL-2 and around 10 ug/ml peptides. The germline CDR1 and CDR2 sequences are SGDLS and YYNGEE. V lost 4 bases, J lost 4 bases, and 13 bases lay in between. This CDR3 spans 14 amino acids.

The sample consisted of CD4+ T cells from PBMCs cultured with HCoV-OC43 spike peptides, taken after COVID-19 vaccination. Subset defined: HCoV-OC43 spike overlapping peptide pool stimulation. The origin of this receptor is a human donor who received a COVID-19 vaccine. The chain couples TRBV9 to TRBJ2-3, with a weak D call TRBD1 (6 bases). The CDR3 DNA reads as TGTGCCAGCAGCACCTCGACAGGCGCAGATACGCAGTATTTT. Amino acids: CASSTSTGADTQYF.